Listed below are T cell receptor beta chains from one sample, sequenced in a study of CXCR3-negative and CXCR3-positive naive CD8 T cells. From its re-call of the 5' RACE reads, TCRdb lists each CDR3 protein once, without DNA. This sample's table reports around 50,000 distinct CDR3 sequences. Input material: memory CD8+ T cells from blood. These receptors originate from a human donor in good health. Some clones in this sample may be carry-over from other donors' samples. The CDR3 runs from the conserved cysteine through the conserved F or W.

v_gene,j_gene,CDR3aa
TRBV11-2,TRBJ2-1,CASSSSLRVDEQFF
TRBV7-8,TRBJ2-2,CASSSESGGANTGELFF
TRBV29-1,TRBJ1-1,CSASSPDRVTEAFF
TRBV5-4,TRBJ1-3,CASSLRNSGNTIYF
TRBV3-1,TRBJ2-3,CASSQEQDTQYF
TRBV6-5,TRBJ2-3,CASSLAGVTDTQYF
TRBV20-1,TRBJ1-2,CSARETDRVGYGYTF
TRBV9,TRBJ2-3,CASSVGTSARGDTQYF
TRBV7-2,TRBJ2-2,CASSLKGYTGELFF
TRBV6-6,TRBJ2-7,CASSYSDYEQYF
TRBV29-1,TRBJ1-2,CSVVGQGGGYTF
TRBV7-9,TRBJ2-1,CASSSIRASGGHNEQFF
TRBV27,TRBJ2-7,CASSLSEATEQYF
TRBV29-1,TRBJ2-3,CSVERTGDGDTQYF
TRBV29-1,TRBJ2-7,CSVSWRGHPIGEQYF
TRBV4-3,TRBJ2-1,CASSQDRTSGVNNEQFF
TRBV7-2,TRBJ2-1,CASSLARPNEQFF
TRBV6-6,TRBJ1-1,CASSLAGREGSQGEAFF
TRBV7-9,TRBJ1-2,CASSFGGNGGYTF
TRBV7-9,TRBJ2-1,CASSLGPINEQFF
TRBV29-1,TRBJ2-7,CSVVLGQGVGEQYF
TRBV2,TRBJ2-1,CASSGGGTYNEQFF
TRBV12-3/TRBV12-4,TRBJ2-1,CASSLGSTRVKYNEQFF
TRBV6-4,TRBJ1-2,CASSDDPSTGSPMDGYTF
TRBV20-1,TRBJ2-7,CSAREQDRTSYEQYF
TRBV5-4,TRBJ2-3,CASSPMDGAVTDTQYF
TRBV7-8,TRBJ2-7,CASSLTGTSDAYEQYF
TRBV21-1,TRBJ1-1,CASSATGQGRQIEAFF
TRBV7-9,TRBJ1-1,CALGSVWTSEAFF
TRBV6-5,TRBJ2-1,CASSYGDNEQFF
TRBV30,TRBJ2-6,CAWSGNRGPGTGANVLTF
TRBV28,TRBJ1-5,CASSSQSVMSEPQHF
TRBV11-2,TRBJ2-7,CASSPIGQGSWQYF
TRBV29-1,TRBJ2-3,CSVEVTGGVEDTQYF
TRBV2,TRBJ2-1,CASSVTSGDNEQFF